The TCR beta chain described here comes from a study of CDR3 diversity in severe acne (dated 2019 in TCRdb). A note on this clonotype: The antigen it recognizes is unknown. Its ends do not fully match the called genes, so a read error is possible.

From its cysteine to its phenylalanine, the CDR3 spans 20 amino acids. Just the 60-base CDR3 DNA is kept, in frame starting at base 1. The germline V gene provides CDR1 MNHNS and CDR2 SASEGT. The library was produced with PCR. The reads were generated on an Illumina HiSeq 2000. TCRdb ran its own pipeline on the public reads, namely fastp trimming at Q25 and MiXCR clone calling, and kept in-frame beta chains. CDR3 protein sequences are deduplicated, and each keeps its most common genes and DNA. The sample profile shows more than 85,000 distinct CDR3 sequences; 45% to 60% of them were found once. The ten largest clones capture 9.5% to 15% of the sample.

Sequencing used blood. The TCR sequence derives from a male donor with acne. The rearrangement combines TRBV6-1 with TRBJ2-7; the D gene is perhaps TRBD1 or TRBD2, as each covers 5 bases. At the DNA level, the sequence is TGTGGCAGCAGTGAAGTAGTGCAGCGGAGAACGCCGGCAGGGTCCTACGAGCAGTACTTC. Its translation is CGSSEVVQRRTPAGSYEQYF.